The 27 T cell receptor beta chains listed next were all sequenced from one sample in a study of blood T cell repertoires in COVID-19. This table comes from immunoSEQ multiplex PCR, and its TCRdb copy is limited to in-frame clones, with some not included. The sample has approximately 150,000 clones, 80% to 90% seen once; the top ten hold approximately 11%. The source material was peripheral blood. The receptors originated from a human donor in a cohort sampled during active COVID-19.

The chain recombines TRBV6-5 with TRBJ1-2; D might be TRBD1 (6 bases). Germline V gene data show CDR1 as MNHEY and CDR2 as SVGAGI. Trimming shortened V by 8 bases and J by 6 bases, and 22 bases separated the two germline ends. The length of the CDR3 is 15 residues. CDR3: CASRARATGWDGYTF. The CDR3 DNA follows: TGTGCCAGCCGCGCTCGGGCAACAGGGTGGGATGGCTACACCTTC.

The J gene is TRBJ1-1, the V gene TRBV28; D is undetermined. The germline V gene has CDR1 MDHEN and CDR2 SYDVKM. Trimming cost V 6 bases and J 1 base, with 3 bases left between them. There are 11 residues in the CDR3. CDR3 coding DNA: TGTGCCAGCAGGAGGAACACTGAAGCTTTCTTT. Its translation is CASRRNTEAFF.

This clone was seen a few times. The genes are TRBV29-1 and TRBJ2-5, with TRBD1 matching over 8 bases. The CDR3 covers 20 residues. Germline loops: CDR1 SQVTM, CDR2 ANQGSEA. V was pared by 3 bases and J by 2 bases, with 23 bases of the junction left unmatched. The CDR3 is CSVDGLKDRASETRQETQYF. The CDR3, as DNA: TGCAGCGTTGACGGACTTAAGGACAGGGCGTCCGAAACTAGGCAAGAGACCCAGTACTTC.

Here the CDR3 reads CAWSVLGKNYEQYF. The CDR3, as DNA: TGTGCCTGGAGTGTACTTGGTAAAAACTACGAGCAGTACTTC. The chain joins TRBV30 to TRBJ2-7; D ambiguous. V lost 0 bases and J lost 3, with 12 bases in between. The germline gives CDR1 GTSNPN, CDR2 SVGIG (reference sequence). This CDR3 is built from 14 residues.

Concerning this clone: A read error may account for a junction end that differs from germline. The chain uses TRBV7-2 and TRBJ2-1; D gene unclear. The germline CDR1 and CDR2 sequences are SGHTA and FQGNSA. The CDR3 length is 13 residues. This CDR3 is CASSLGVYSEQFF. Written as DNA, the CDR3 is TGTGCCAGCAGCTTAGGGGTTTACAGTGAGCAGTTCTTC.

The rearrangement joins TRBV9 to TRBJ2-2; 7 bases fit TRBD2. Germline V gives CDR1 SGDLS, CDR2 YYNGEE. Trimming cost V 3 bases and J 0 bases; bases outside gene matches: 5. CDR3 length: 16 amino acids. The CDR3 nucleotides are TGTGCCAGCAGCGCCTTCGGGAGGTCGAACACCGGGGAGCTGTTTTTT. Translation: CASSAFGRSNTGELFF.

This clone has a handful of counts. J is TRBJ1-6 and V is TRBV5-4; TRBD1 aligns across 8 bases. V shed 0 bases, J shed 8 bases, and the junction held 1 base outside the gene matches. CDR1 is SGHNT and CDR2 is YYREEE in the germline V gene (reference sequence). CDR3 size: 14 residues. The CDR3 DNA reads TGTGCCAGCAGCTTGGCAGGGGGCGATTCACCCCTCCACTTT. It translates to CASSLAGGDSPLHF.

The rearrangement links TRBV6-2 or TRBV6-3 to TRBJ2-7, with TRBD2 matching 13 bases. Germline CDR1 MNHEY, CDR2 SVGEGT. The junction had 4 bases not matched to a gene; V was cut back by 4 bases and J by 4 bases. The CDR3 is 15 residues long. CDR3 coding DNA: TGTGCCAGCAGTTTCCGGACTAGCGGGAGTTACGAGCAGTACTTC. This encodes CASSFRTSGSYEQYF.

The chain has TRBV11-2 and TRBJ1-3, with 7 bases lining up with TRBD1. V lost 5 bases and J lost 4; bases outside the gene matches: 5. CDR3 size: 14 residues. CDR1 is SGHAT and CDR2 is FQNNGV in the germline V gene. The CDR3 DNA is TGTGCCAGCAGCCGACAGGGAACCGGAAACACCATATATTTT. Protein product: CASSRQGTGNTIYF.

The chain joins TRBV6-6 to TRBJ1-1; 7 bases map to TRBD1. The V gene end was trimmed by 5 bases and the J gene end by 3 bases; junction bases not matched to a gene: 3. CDR3 length equals 13 residues. Germline V gene sequence: CDR1 MNHNY, CDR2 SVGAGI (reference sequence). CDR3 DNA: TGTGCCAGCAGTGGGGACAGCTACACTGAAGCTTTCTTT. It translates to CASSGDSYTEAFF.

This rearrangement joins TRBV29-1 to TRBJ2-2; TRBD2 aligns across 9 bases. Trimming at V came to 3 bases and at J to 5 bases, leaving 10 bases not matched to a gene. The CDR3 length is 16 residues. Germline CDR1 and CDR2: SQVTM and ANQGSEA. Here the CDR3 reads CSVDGGAGGLTGELFF. CDR3 coding DNA: TGCAGCGTTGATGGCGGCGCGGGGGGGTTAACCGGGGAGCTGTTTTTT.

This clone was found once. V gene TRBV5-6 combines with J gene TRBJ1-2; 8 bases are a match to TRBD1. V shed 4 bases, J shed 0 bases, and the junction held 8 bases outside the gene matches. Germline V CDR1 and CDR2: SGHDT, YYEEEE. The CDR3 spans 16 residues. CDR3 in amino acids: CASSPGQGLSNYGYTF. CDR3 nucleotides: TGTGCCAGCAGCCCTGGACAGGGTCTTTCTAACTATGGCTACACCTTC.

The chain recombines TRBV6-5 with TRBJ2-7; 9 bases are shared with TRBD1. The CDR3 contains 16 residues. Unmatched junction bases numbered 4, after V lost 1 base and J lost 0 bases. The germline V gene has CDR1 MNHEY and CDR2 SVGAGI. The CDR3 is CASSYWGQGSSYEQYF. In DNA form, the CDR3 reads TGTGCCAGCAGTTACTGGGGACAGGGTAGCTCCTACGAGCAGTACTTC.

The V call is TRBV19, the J call TRBJ2-5; unclear D gene. Trimming removed 6 bases at V and 0 bases at J, with 5 bases between. The germline V gene has CDR1 LNHDA and CDR2 SQIVND (reference sequence). This CDR3 region has 12 residues. CDR3 in DNA: TGTGCCAGTAGCTCTTACCAAGAGACCCAGTACTTC. Its protein is CASSSYQETQYF.

The chain combines TRBV6-6 with TRBJ2-7; the match to TRBD1 covers 10 bases. Germline V gene lookup returns CDR1 MNHNY and CDR2 SVGAGI (reference sequence). V trimming: 10 bases; J trimming: 5 bases; junction bases outside the gene matches: 8. The CDR3 is 13 residues long. The CDR3 bases are TGTGCCATCACGACAGGGGGCGCCCACGAGCAGTACTTC. The encoded protein is CAITTGGAHEQYF.

The V call is TRBV1, the J call TRBJ2-1; the table names TRBD2, a call not compared with the DNA. TRBV1 is a pseudogene. The CDR3 runs to 14 residues. Here the CDR3 reads CTSSQVRTYNEQFF. In DNA form, the CDR3 reads TGCACCAGCAGCCAAGTTAGAACCTACAATGAGCAGTTCTTC.

This clone came up once. V gene TRBV19 combines with J gene TRBJ1-5; perhaps TRBD1 as D (5 bases). The CDR3 has 16 amino acids. V was pared by 9 bases and J by 5 bases, with 23 bases between. Looked up from germline, CDR1 is LNHDA and CDR2 is SQIVND (reference sequence). This CDR3 is CASTGLGGHLDQPQHF. CDR3 coding DNA: TGTGCCAGCACTGGTTTGGGCGGACATTTAGATCAGCCCCAGCATTTT.

V and J are TRBV4-3 and TRBJ2-7; 8 bases are a match to TRBD1. The V gene end was trimmed by 0 bases and the J gene end by 6 bases; junction bases not matched to a gene: 7. This CDR3 contains 15 residues. Germline V gene data show CDR1 as LGHNA and CDR2 as YSLEER. The CDR3 sequence is CASSQEQGGEGEQYF. The CDR3 region has the DNA TGCGCCAGCAGCCAAGAACAGGGGGGCGAAGGCGAGCAGTACTTC.

This rearrangement joins TRBV9 to TRBJ2-5, with D possibly matching TRBD2 (6 bases). Trimming left V 3 bases short and J 0 bases short, with 12 bases between. The CDR3 extends over 15 amino acids. Germline V gives CDR1 SGDLS, CDR2 YYNGEE. CDR3 amino acids: CASSGGTEYQETQYF. CDR3 in DNA: TGTGCCAGCAGCGGCGGGACGGAGTACCAAGAGACCCAGTACTTC.

J is TRBJ2-7 and V is TRBV7-3; D possibly corresponds to TRBD1 (6 bases). V was pared by 0 bases and J by 5 bases, with 8 bases between. The CDR3 runs 13 residues. CDR1 and CDR2 from the germline V gene are SGHTA and FQGTGA. The chain's CDR3 is CASSLTPGDEQYF. The CDR3 DNA is TGTGCCAGCAGCTTAACTCCAGGGGACGAGCAGTACTTC.

This rearrangement joins TRBV9 to TRBJ2-2; D might be TRBD1 (6 bases). Germline V gene data show CDR1 as SGDLS and CDR2 as YYNGEE. V was clipped by 4 bases and J by 3 bases, with 16 bases between them. CDR3 length: 16 residues. As DNA, the CDR3 is TGTGCCAGCAGCTCGGAGGTGGGGGCTTACACCGGGGAGCTGTTTTTT. Residues: CASSSEVGAYTGELFF.

This chain connects TRBV4-2 to TRBJ1-6; D possibly corresponds to TRBD1 (5 bases). Germline lookup yields CDR1 LGHNA and CDR2 YNFKEQ. This CDR3 region has 15 residues. The V end lost 0 bases, the J end lost 14 bases, and 17 bases lay between the germline ends. CDR3 DNA: TGTGCCAGCAGCCAAGATCGGGCAGGCCAGGGATCCCTCCACTTT. Translating it yields CASSQDRAGQGSLHF.

V and J are TRBV19 and TRBJ1-1, with a weak D call TRBD1 (5 bases). The CDR3 spans 13 residues. Per the germline V gene, CDR1 is LNHDA and CDR2 is SQIVND (reference sequence). V shed 4 bases and J shed 6 bases, with 12 bases lying between them. CDR3 coding DNA: TGTGCCAGTAGTAATGGGCAGGGCGCTGAAGCTTTCTTT. This encodes CASSNGQGAEAFF.

CDR3 coding DNA: TGTGCCAGCAGCTCGATTCAGGGGAACTATGGCTACACCTTC. Encoded protein: CASSSIQGNYGYTF. The genes are TRBV5-6 and TRBJ1-2, with D possibly TRBD1 on 6 matching bases. The CDR3 is made up of 14 amino acids. With 3 bases removed from V and 2 bases from J, the gap between germline ends came to 11 bases. Germline assignment: CDR1 SGHDT and CDR2 YYEEEE.

This clone came up once. This chain uses TRBV5-4 with TRBJ2-1; 11 positions agree with TRBD1. V gave up 2 bases and J gave up 6 bases; unmatched junction bases: 10. The germline CDR1 and CDR2 sequences are SGHNT and YYREEE (reference sequence). This CDR3 spans 17 amino acids. The chain's CDR3 is CASSFRLFGTGGNEQFF. The DNA of the CDR3 is TGTGCCAGCAGCTTCAGGTTGTTTGGGACAGGGGGCAATGAGCAGTTCTTC.

The genes are TRBV27 and TRBJ2-1; TRBD1 aligns across 8 bases. With V trimmed by 6 bases and J by 3 bases, 4 bases remained unmatched. Germline V gene data show CDR1 as MNHEY and CDR2 as SMNVEV (reference sequence). This CDR3 is built from 14 residues. The DNA of the CDR3 is TGTGCCAGCAGGCCGGGACAGGTCTACAATGAGCAGTTCTTC. Amino acids: CASRPGQVYNEQFF.

The chain carries TRBV29-1 and TRBJ2-2; weak D call: TRBD1 (6 bases). The germline CDR1 and CDR2 sequences are SQVTM and ANQGSEA. The CDR3 is 16 residues long. The V end lost 5 bases, the J end lost 2 bases, and 18 bases lay between the germline ends. CDR3 in DNA: TGCAGCGTTCTCCCACAGGGAAGCCTTAACACCGGGGAGCTGTTTTTT. Its translation: CSVLPQGSLNTGELFF.